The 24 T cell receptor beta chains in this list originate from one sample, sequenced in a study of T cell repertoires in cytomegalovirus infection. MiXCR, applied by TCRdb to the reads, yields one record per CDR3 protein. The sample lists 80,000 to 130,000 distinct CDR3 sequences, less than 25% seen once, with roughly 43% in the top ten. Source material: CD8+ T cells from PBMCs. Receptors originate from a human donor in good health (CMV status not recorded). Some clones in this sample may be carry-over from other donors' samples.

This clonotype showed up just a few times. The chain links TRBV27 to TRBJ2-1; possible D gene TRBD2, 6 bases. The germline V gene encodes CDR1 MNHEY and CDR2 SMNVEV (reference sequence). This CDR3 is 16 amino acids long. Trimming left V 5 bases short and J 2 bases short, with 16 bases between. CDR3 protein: CASSARLATAYNEQFF. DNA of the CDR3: TGTGCCAGCAGTGCGCGGCTAGCGACTGCCTACAATGAGCAGTTCTTC.

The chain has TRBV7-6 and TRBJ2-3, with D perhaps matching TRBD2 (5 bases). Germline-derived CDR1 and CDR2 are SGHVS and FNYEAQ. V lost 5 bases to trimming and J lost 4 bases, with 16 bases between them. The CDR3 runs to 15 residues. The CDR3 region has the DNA TGTGCCAGCAGCGCTCCCGAAGAGGGCCCAGATACGCAGTATTTT. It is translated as CASSAPEEGPDTQYF.

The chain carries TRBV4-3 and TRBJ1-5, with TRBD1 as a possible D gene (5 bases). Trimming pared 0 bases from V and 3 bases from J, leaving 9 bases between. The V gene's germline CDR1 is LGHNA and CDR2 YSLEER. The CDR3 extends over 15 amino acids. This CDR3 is CASSQDWGYNQPQHF. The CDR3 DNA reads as TGCGCCAGCAGCCAAGATTGGGGGTACAATCAGCCCCAGCATTTT.

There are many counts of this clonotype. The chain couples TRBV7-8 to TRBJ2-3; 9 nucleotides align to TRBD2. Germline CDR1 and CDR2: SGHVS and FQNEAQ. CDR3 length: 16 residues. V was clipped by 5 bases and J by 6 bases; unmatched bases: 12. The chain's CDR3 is CASSRRTSGGKDTQYF. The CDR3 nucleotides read TGTGCCAGCAGCCGAAGGACAAGCGGGGGGAAGGATACGCAGTATTTT.

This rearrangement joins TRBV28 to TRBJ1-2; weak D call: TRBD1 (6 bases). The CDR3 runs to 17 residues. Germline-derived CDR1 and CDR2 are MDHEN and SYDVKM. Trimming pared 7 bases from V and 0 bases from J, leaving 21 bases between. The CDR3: CASIWGRPSPPNYGYTF. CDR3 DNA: TGTGCCAGCATTTGGGGGCGCCCATCCCCACCTAACTATGGCTACACCTTC.

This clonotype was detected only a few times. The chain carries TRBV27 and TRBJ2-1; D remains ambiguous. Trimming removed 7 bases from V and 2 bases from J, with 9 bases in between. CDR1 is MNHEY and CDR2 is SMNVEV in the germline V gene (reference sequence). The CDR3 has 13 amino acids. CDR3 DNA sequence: TGTGCCAGCACCCCTGGAACCTACAATGAGCAGTTCTTC. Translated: CASTPGTYNEQFF.

The CDR3 here is CASSSSGITGELFF. The CDR3 DNA sequence: TGTGCCAGCAGCTCCTCCGGGATAACCGGGGAGCTGTTTTTT. V and J are TRBV7-8 and TRBJ2-2; the D gene is possibly TRBD2 (5 bases). The CDR3 totals 14 residues. The V end was cut by 4 bases, the J end by 5 bases, with 11 bases between. Germline CDR1 reads SGHVS; CDR2 reads FQNEAQ.

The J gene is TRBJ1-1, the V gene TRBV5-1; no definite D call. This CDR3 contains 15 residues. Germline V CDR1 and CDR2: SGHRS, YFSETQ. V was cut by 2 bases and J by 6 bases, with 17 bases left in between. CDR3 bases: TGCGCCAGCAGCTTACTTAGAGAGGCTGAGGCTGAAGCTTTCTTT. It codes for CASSLLREAEAEAFF.

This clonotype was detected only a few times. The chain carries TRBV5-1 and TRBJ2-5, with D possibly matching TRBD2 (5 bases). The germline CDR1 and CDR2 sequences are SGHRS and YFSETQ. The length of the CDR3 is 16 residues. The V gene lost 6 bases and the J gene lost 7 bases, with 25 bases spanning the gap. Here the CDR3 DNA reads TGCGCCAGCATGGGCCGCAGTGGGAGCGGTGCCTGGACCCAGTACTTC. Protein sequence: CASMGRSGSGAWTQYF.

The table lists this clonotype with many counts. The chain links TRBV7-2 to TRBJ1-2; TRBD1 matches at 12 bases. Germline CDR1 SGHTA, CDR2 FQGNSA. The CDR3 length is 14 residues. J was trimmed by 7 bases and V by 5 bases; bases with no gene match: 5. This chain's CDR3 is CASSPGQGAGGYTF. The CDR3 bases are TGTGCCAGCAGCCCGGGACAGGGGGCGGGTGGCTACACCTTC.

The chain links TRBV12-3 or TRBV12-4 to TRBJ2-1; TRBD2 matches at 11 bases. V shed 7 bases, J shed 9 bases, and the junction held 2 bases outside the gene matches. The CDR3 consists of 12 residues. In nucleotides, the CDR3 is TGTGCCAGCACCCTAGCGGGGGGTGAGCAGTTCTTC. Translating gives CASTLAGGEQFF.

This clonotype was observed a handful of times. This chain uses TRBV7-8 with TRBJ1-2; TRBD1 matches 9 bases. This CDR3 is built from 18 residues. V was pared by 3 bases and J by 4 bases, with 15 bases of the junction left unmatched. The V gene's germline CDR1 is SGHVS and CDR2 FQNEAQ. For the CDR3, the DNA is TGTGCCAGCAGCTTGCGGGTATTTTCGGACAGGGGTTCCTATGGCTACACCTTC. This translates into CASSLRVFSDRGSYGYTF.

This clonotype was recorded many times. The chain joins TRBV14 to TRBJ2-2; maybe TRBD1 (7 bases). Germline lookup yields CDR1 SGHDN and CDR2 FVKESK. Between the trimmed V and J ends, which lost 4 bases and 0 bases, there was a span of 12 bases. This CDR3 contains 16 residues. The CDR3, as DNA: TGTGCCAGCAGCCCGGGCGGGACAGCGAACACCGGGGAGCTGTTTTTT. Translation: CASSPGGTANTGELFF. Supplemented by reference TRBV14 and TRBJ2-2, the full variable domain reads EAGVTQFPSHSVIEKGQTVTLRCDPISGHDNLYWYRRVMGKEIKFLLHFVKESKQDESGMPNNRFLAERTGGTYSTLKVQPAELEDSGVYFCASSPGGTANTGELFFGEGSRLTVL.

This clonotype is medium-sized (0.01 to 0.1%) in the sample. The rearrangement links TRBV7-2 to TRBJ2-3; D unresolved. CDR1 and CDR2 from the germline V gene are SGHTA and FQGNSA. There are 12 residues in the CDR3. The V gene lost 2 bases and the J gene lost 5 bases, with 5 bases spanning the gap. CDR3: CASSLPLDTQYF. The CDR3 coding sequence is TGTGCCAGCAGCTTACCGTTAGATACGCAGTATTTT. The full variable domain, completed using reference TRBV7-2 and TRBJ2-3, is GAGVSQSPSNKVTEKGKDVELRCDPISGHTALYWYRQSLGQGLEFLIYFQGNSAPDKSGLPSDRFSAERTGGSVSTLTIQRTQQEDSAVYLCASSLPLDTQYFGPGTRLTVL.

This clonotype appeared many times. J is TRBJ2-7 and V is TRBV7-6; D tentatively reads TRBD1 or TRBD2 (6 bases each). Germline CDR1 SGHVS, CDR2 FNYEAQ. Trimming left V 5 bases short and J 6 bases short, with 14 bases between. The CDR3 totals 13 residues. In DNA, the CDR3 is TGTGCCAGCAGCCCATCTGGGGGGCTCGAGCAGTACTTC. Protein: CASSPSGGLEQYF.

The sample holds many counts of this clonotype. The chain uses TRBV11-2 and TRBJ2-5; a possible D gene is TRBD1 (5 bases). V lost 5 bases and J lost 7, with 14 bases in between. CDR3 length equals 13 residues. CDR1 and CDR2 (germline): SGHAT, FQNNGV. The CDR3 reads CASSPDSLGTQYF. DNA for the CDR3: TGTGCCAGCAGCCCCGACAGTCTTGGGACCCAGTACTTC.

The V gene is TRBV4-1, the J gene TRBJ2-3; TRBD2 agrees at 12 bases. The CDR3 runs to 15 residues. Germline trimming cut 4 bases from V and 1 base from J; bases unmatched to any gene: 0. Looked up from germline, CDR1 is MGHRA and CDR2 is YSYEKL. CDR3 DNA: TGCGCCAGCAGCCCTAGCGGGAGGGGCACAGATACGCAGTATTTT. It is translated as CASSPSGRGTDTQYF.

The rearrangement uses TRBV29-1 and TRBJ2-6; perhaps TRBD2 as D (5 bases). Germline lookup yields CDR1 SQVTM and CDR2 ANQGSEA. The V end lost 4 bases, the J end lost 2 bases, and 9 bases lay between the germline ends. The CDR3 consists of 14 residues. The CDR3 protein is CSVARGTGANVLTF. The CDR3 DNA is TGCAGCGTTGCTCGGGGAACTGGGGCCAACGTCCTGACTTTC.

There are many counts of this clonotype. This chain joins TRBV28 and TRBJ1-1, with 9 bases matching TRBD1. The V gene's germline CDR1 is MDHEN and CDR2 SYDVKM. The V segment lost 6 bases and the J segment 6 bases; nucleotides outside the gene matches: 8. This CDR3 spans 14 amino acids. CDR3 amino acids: CASRDRGSRAEAFF. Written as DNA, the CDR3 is TGTGCCAGCAGGGACAGGGGTTCCCGGGCTGAAGCTTTCTTT.

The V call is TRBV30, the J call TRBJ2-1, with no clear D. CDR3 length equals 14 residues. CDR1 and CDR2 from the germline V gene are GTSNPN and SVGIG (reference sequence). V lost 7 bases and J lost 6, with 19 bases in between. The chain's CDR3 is CASATLIPSNEQFF. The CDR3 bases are TGTGCCTCCGCTACCCTCATCCCCTCCAATGAGCAGTTCTTC. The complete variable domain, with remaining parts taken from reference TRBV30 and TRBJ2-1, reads SQTIHQWPATLVQPVGSPLSLECTVEGTSNPNLYWYRQAAGRGLQLLFYSVGIGQISSEVPQNLSASRPQDRQFILSSKKLLLSDSGFYLCASATLIPSNEQFFGPGTRLTVL.

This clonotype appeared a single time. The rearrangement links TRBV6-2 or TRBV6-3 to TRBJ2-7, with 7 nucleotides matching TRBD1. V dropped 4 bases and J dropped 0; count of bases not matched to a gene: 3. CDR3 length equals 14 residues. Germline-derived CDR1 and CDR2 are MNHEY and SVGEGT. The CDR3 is CASSFGTASYEQYF. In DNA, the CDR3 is TGTGCCAGCAGTTTTGGGACAGCCTCCTACGAGCAGTACTTC.

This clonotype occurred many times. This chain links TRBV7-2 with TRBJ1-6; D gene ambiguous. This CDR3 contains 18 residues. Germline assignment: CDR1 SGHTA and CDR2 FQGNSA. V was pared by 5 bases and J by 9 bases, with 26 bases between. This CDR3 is CASSHAPWNQAKGSPLHF. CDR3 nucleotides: TGTGCCAGCAGCCACGCACCGTGGAATCAAGCGAAGGGTTCACCCCTCCACTTT.

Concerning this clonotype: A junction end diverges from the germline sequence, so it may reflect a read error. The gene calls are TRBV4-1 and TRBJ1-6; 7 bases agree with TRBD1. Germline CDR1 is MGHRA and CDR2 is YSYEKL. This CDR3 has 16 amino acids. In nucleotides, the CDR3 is TGTGCCAGCAGCCAAGATCATAGTCAGGGGGGATCACCCCTCCACTTT. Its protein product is CASSQDHSQGGSPLHF.

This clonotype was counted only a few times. CDR3 nucleotide sequence: TGTGCCAGCAGCCCCCGACAGGAGACTAGCACAGATACGCAGTATTTT. Its protein is CASSPRQETSTDTQYF. J is TRBJ2-3 and V is TRBV6-2 or TRBV6-3, with D maybe TRBD1 (6 bases). The CDR3 has 16 residues. The V end lost 6 bases, the J end lost 0 bases, and 16 bases lay between the germline ends. The germline V gene encodes CDR1 MNHEY and CDR2 SVGEGT.